This T cell receptor (beta chain) was sequenced during a study of T cell changes during pregnancy in multiple sclerosis. The length of the CDR3 is 16 residues. J lost 1 base, V lost 5 bases, and 8 bases had no gene match. Germline values: CDR1 SGHNT, CDR2 YENEEA. This clone was counted a single time. The assay was immunoSEQ multiplex PCR, and TCRdb's table has in-frame clones only and misses some. The sample contains some 110,000 clones, about 89% of which appear only once. The starting material was peripheral blood, obtained before pregnancy. This sequence originates from a female donor with multiple sclerosis, enrolled in a pregnancy study. The chain joins TRBV11-3 to TRBJ1-1, with 9 bases identical to TRBD1. The chain's CDR3 is CASSPTGDRANTEAFF. CDR3 nucleotides: TGTGCCAGCAGCCCCACCGGGGACAGGGCGAACACTGAAGCTTTCTTT.